What follows describes a single TCR beta chain. Its cognate antigen is unknown. This entry is derived from a study of T cell repertoires in cytomegalovirus infection. Overall study findings and caveats: The cumulative frequency of public TCR beta families distinguished individuals who carried CMV together with the relevant HLA.

The germline CDR1 and CDR2 sequences are SEHNR and FQNEAQ (reference sequence). The length of the CDR3 is 16 residues. V lost 2 bases and J 7 bases, leaving 18 bases between the germline ends. TCRdb re-called the reads with MiXCR, one entry per CDR3 protein. The sample shows about 360,000 distinct CDR3 sequences, approximately 18% of them seen only once. This sequence originates from a human donor in good health (CMV status not recorded). Some clones in this sample may be carry-over from other donors' samples. The V and J genes are TRBV7-9 and TRBJ2-1, with D uncertain. Sequenced: PBMCs. CDR3 nucleotides: TGTGCCAGCAGCTTAAGCAACGGGTTCCTAAGGAATGAGCAGTTCTTC. It codes for CASSLSNGFLRNEQFF.